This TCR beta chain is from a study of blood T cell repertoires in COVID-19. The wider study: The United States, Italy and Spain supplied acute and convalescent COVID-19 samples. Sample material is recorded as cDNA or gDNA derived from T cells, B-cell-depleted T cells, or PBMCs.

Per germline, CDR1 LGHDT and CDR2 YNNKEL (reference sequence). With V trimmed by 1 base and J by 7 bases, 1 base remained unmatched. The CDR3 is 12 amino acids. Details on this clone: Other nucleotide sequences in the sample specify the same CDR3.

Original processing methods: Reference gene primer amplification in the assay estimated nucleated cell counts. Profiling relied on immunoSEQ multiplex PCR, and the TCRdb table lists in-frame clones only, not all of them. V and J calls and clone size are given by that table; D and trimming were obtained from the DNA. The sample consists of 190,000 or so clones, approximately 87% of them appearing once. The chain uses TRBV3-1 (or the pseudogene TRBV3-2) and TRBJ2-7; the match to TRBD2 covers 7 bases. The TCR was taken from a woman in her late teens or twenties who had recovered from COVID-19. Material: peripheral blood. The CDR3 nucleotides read TGTGCCAGCAGCCAAGTCGGGGGGGAGCAGTACGTC. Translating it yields CASSQVGGEQYV.